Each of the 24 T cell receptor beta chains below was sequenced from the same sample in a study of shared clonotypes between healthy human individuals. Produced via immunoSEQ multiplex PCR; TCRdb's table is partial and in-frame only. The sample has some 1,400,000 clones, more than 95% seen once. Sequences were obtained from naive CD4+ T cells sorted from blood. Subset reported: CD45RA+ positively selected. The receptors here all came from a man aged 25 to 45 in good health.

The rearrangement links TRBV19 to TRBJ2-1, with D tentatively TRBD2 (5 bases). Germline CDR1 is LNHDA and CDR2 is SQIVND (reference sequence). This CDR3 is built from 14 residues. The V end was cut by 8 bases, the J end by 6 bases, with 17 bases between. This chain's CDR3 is CASGPLADLNEQFF. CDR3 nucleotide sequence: TGTGCCAGTGGGCCGCTAGCAGACCTCAATGAGCAGTTCTTC.

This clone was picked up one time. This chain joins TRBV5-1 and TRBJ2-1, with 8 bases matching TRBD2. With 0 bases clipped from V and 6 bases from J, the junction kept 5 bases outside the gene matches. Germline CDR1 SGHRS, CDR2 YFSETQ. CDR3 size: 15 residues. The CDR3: CASSLAGTSANEQFF. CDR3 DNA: TGCGCCAGCAGCTTGGCCGGGACTAGTGCCAATGAGCAGTTCTTC.

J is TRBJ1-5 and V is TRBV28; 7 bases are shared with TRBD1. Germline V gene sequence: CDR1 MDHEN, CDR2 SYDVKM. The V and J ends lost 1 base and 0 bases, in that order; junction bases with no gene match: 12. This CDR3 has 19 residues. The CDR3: CASSLFASGTVNSNQPQHF. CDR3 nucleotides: TGTGCCAGCAGTTTATTCGCTTCTGGGACAGTGAATAGCAATCAGCCCCAGCATTTT.

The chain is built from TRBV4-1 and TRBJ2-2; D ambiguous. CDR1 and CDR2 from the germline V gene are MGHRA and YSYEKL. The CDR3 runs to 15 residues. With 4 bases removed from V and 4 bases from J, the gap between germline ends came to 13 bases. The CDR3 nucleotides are TGCGCCAGCAGCCCCCCGGGCCTGGGCACCGGGGAGCTGTTTTTT. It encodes CASSPPGLGTGELFF.

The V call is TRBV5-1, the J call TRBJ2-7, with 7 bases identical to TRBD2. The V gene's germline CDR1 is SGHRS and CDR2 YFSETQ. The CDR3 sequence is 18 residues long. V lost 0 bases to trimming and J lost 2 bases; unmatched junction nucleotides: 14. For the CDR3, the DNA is TGCGCCAGCAGCTTGGAGGGGCGGGGGACTCTTACCGCCTACGAGCAGTACTTC. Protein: CASSLEGRGTLTAYEQYF.

The CDR3 protein is CAIRDLPGLAGGFSYNEQFF. The CDR3 region has the DNA TGTGCCATCAGGGACCTTCCGGGACTAGCGGGAGGATTCTCCTACAATGAGCAGTTCTTC. The chain has TRBV10-3 and TRBJ2-1; 15 bases fit TRBD2. CDR3 length: 20 residues. V shed 6 bases and J 0 bases; nucleotides not matched to a gene: 12. Germline lookup yields CDR1 ENHRY and CDR2 SYGVKD.

The chain's CDR3 is CASSPLRGSGANVLTF. The CDR3 DNA is TGTGCCAGCTCACCATTGAGGGGCTCAGGGGCCAACGTCCTGACTTTC. The chain joins TRBV18 to TRBJ2-6; D might be TRBD1 or TRBD2, each matching 5 bases. Germline CDR1 KGHSH, CDR2 LQKENI. The V and J ends lost 2 bases and 4 bases respectively, with 12 bases between them. The CDR3 runs 16 residues. Together with reference TRBV18 and TRBJ2-6, the CDR3 gives the full variable domain: NAGVMQNPRHLVRRRGQEARLRCSPMKGHSHVYWYRQLPEEGLKFMVYLQKENIIDESGMPKERFSAEFPKEGPSILRIQQVVRGDSAAYFCASSPLRGSGANVLTFGAGSRLTVL.

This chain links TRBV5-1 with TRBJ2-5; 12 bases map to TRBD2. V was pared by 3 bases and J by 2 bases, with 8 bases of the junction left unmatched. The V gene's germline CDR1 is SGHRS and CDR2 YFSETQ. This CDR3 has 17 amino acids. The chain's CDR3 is CASSSGASGRAQETQYF. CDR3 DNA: TGCGCCAGCAGCTCCGGGGCTAGCGGGAGGGCGCAAGAGACCCAGTACTTC.

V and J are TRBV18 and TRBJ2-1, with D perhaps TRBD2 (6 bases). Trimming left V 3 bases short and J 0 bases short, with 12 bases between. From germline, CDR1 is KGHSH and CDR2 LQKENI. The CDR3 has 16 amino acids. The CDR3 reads CASSPSGTASYNEQFF. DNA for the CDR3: TGTGCCAGCTCACCTTCAGGGACTGCCTCCTACAATGAGCAGTTCTTC.

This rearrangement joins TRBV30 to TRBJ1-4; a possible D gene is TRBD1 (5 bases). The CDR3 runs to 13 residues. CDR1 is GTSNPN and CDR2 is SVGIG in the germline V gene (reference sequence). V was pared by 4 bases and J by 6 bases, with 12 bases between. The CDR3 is CAWTGGGYEKLFF. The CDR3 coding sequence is TGTGCCTGGACAGGCGGGGGGTATGAAAAACTGTTTTTT.

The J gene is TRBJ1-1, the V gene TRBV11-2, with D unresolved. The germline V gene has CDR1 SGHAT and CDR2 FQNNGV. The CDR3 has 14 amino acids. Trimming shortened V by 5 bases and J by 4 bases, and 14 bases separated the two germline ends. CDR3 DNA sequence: TGTGCCAGCAGCCAAATCCCCCAGCCCACTGAAGCTTTCTTT. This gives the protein CASSQIPQPTEAFF.

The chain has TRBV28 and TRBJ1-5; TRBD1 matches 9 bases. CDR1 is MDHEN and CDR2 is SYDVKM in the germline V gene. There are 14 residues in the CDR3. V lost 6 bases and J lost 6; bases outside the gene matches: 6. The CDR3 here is CASSKGTGFQPQHF. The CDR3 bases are TGTGCCAGCAGCAAGGGGACAGGGTTTCAGCCCCAGCATTTT.

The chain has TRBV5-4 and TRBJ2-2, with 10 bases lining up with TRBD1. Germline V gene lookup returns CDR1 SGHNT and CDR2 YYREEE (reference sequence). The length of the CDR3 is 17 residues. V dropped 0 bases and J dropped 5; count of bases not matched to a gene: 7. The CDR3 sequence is CASSLGSTGGKTGELFF. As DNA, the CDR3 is TGTGCCAGCAGCTTGGGTTCGACAGGGGGCAAGACCGGGGAGCTGTTTTTT. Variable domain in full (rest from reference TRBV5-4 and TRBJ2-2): ETGVTQSPTHLIKTRGQQVTLRCSSQSGHNTVSWYQQALGQGPQFIFQYYREEENGRGNFPPRFSGLQFPNYSSELNVNALELDDSALYLCASSLGSTGGKTGELFFGEGSRLTVL.

The CDR3 sequence is CASSLGTDTHLPYGYTF. The CDR3 region has the DNA TGTGCCAGCAGCTTAGGGACAGACACTCATCTTCCTTATGGCTACACCTTC. The V gene is TRBV7-2, the J gene TRBJ1-2; D is perhaps TRBD1 (6 bases). The CDR3 loop spans 17 amino acids. V lost 1 base and J 5 bases, leaving 20 bases between the germline ends. Germline V CDR1 and CDR2: SGHTA, FQGNSA.

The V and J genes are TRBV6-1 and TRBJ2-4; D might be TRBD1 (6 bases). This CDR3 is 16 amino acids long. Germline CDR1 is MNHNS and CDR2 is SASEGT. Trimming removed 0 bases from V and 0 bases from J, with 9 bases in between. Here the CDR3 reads CASSEAGAGAKNIQYF. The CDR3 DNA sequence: TGTGCCAGCAGTGAAGCGGGGGCGGGAGCCAAAAACATTCAGTACTTC.

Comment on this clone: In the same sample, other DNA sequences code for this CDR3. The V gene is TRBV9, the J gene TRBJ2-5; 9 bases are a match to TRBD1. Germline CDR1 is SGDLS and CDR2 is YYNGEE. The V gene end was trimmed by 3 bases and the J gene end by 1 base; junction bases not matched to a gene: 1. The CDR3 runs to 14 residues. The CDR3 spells CASSAGQGQETQYF. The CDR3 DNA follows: TGTGCCAGCAGCGCGGGACAGGGCCAAGAGACCCAGTACTTC.

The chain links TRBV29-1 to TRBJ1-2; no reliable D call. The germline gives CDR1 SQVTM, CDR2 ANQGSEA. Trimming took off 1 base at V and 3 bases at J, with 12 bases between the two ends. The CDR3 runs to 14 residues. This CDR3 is CSVEGAGSYYGYTF. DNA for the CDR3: TGCAGCGTTGAAGGGGCAGGCTCATACTATGGCTACACCTTC.

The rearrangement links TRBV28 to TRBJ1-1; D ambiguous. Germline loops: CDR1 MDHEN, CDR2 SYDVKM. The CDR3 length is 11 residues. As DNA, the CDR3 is TGTGTCGTCGACAAGAACACTGAAGCTTTCTTT. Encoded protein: CVVDKNTEAFF.

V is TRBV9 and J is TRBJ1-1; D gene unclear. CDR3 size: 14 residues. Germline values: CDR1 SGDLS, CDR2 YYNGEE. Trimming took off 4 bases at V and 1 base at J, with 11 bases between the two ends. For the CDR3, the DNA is TGTGCCAGCAGCCCAACAACCCAGAACACTGAAGCTTTCTTT. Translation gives CASSPTTQNTEAFF.

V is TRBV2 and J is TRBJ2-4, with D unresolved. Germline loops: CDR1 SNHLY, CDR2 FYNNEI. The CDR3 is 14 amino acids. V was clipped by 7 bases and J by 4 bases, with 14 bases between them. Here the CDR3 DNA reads TGTGCCAGCAAAGCCTTCCAAGGGAAAAACATTCAGTACTTC. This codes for CASKAFQGKNIQYF.

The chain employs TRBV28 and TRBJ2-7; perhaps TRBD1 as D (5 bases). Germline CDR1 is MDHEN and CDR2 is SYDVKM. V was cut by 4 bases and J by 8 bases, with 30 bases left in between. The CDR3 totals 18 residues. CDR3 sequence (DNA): TGTGCCAGCAGTTGGCGGCGGCTAACTACCAGGGAATATGGCAAGCAGTACTTC. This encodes CASSWRRLTTREYGKQYF.

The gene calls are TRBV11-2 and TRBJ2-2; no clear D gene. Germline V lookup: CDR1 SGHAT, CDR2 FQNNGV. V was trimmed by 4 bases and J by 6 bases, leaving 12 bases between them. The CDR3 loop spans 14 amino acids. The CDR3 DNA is TGTGCCAGCAGCTATCGGTTGGTGTCCGGGGAGCTGTTTTTT. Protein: CASSYRLVSGELFF.

In DNA form, the CDR3 reads TGTGCCAGCAGCTTGACAGGGGCGGGAGACTATGGCTACACCTTC. This sequence encodes CASSLTGAGDYGYTF. The chain is built from TRBV7-8 and TRBJ1-2; 8 bases agree with TRBD1. The CDR3 extends over 15 amino acids. J lost 3 bases, V lost 3 bases, and 6 bases had no gene match. Germline V gene lookup returns CDR1 SGHVS and CDR2 FQNEAQ.

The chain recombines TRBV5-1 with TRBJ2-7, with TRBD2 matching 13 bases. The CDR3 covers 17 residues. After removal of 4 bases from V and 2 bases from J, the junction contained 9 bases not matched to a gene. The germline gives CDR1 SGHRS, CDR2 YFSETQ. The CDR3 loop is CASSIGLAGVSPYEQYF. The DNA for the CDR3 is TGCGCCAGCAGCATCGGACTAGCGGGAGTTTCCCCCTACGAGCAGTACTTC.